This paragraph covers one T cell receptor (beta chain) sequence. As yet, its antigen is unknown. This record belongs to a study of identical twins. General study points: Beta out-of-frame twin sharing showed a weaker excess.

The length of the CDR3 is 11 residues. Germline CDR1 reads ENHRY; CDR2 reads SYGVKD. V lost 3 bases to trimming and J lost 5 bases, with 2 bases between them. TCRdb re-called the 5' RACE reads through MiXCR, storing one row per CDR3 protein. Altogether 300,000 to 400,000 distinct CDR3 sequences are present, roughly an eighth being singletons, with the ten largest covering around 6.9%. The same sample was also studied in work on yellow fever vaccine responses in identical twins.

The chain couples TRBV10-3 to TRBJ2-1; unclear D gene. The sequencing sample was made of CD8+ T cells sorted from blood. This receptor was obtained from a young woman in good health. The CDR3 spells CAISDDNEQFF. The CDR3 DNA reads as TGTGCCATCAGTGACGACAATGAGCAGTTCTTC.